This T cell receptor beta chain comes out of a study of Ad26.COV2.S vaccination and SARS-CoV-2 variants. At the level of the study: The COV1001 Ad26.COV2.S trial arm included the donor. Intramuscularly, Ad26.COV2.S was given either once or twice, 56 days apart.

Germline CDR1 is LGHDT and CDR2 is YNNKEL (reference sequence). Trimming removed 1 base from V and 6 bases from J; junction bases left unmatched: 14. The CDR3 has 18 residues. Points from the study as a whole: Vaccine recipients showed a spike-specific TCR breadth that was higher than in placebo recipients. It was found that vaccine and placebo recipients had similar non-spike TCR breadth.

Assay used: immunoSEQ multiplex PCR; TCRdb lists only in-frame clones, some missing. The table has roughly 350,000 clones, 88% seen once. On this clone: Its target is not known.

Treatment indicated: 19 received Ad26.COV2.S at low or high dose, single or two shots; roughly 5 received placebo; per-sample allocation not given. Day 63 after the first injection of vaccine or placebo was the sampling time. The origin of this receptor is a person aged 18-65 years who received the Ad26.COV2.S COVID-19 vaccine or a placebo. V is TRBV3-1 (or the pseudogene TRBV3-2) and J is TRBJ1-5; 8 nucleotides align to TRBD1. The material sequenced was peripheral blood, taken in a trial of Ad26.COV2.S vaccine versus placebo. The CDR3 nucleotides are TGTGCCAGCAGCCAAGGGCGCTGGGCGGACAGGGTCGGTCAGCCCCAGCATTTT. This codes for CASSQGRWADRVGQPQHF.